Sequencing of this T cell receptor beta chain was carried out in a study of blood T cell repertoires in COVID-19 (dated by TCRdb to the early 2020s). Concerning the study at large: Samples from collaborators originated in the United States, Italy and Spain and spanned both the acute and convalescent phases of COVID-19. The samples were drawn from two sources: the first 160 participants of the ongoing ImmuneRACE study, and 1,254 subjects contributed by 6 global collaborators. Deeply sampled blood TCRbeta repertoires from subjects exposed to, actively infected with, or recovered from COVID-19 were included in the dataset. Where HLA class I and class II types were available, the types were taken from metadata supplied by the sample provider, not from assay-based typing. A freely available public database, intended as a resource for researchers studying the immune response to SARS-CoV-2, is where the repertoires were released. Sample metadata almost always included a de-identified subject ID, COVID-19 status, age in years and sex. The material from the prospective study consisted of cDNA or gDNA derived from T cells, B-cell-depleted T cells, or PBMCs. Overall results and qualifications from the work: How much clinical and demographic metadata was included differed by source and by participant, and the metadata was provided uncurated.

At the junction V is shortened by 6 bases and J by 1 base, with 12 bases in between. There are 14 amino acids in the CDR3, from cysteine to phenylalanine inclusive. The retained sequence is limited to the CDR3, 42 bases, with the frame set at the first base. The CDR1 and CDR2 encoded by the germline V gene are SGHDN and FVKESK. TCRbeta CDR3 regions were amplified from genomic DNA using the immunoSEQ Assay, a bias-controlled multiplex PCR. In the authors' own workflow: The number of nucleated cells in each sample was estimated by amplification of reference gene primers within the assay. To quantify the absolute abundance of each unique TCRbeta CDR3 rearrangement, sequence reads were collapsed and filtered. For each sample, productive Simpson clonality was calculated by taking the square root of Simpson's diversity index across productive rearrangements. Entries here come from immuneACCESS through TCRdb and include only in-frame sequences with V and J called. Some clones fail to appear in such tables; in the studies checked, an unresolved V gene covers under half of the shortfall, and the cause of the remainder is unknown. Clone size and the V and J calls come from that table; the DNA yielded D and trimming. The sample profile shows 55,000 to 90,000 clones; more than 70% of them were found once. Of the sample, 30% to 40% is held by the ten largest clones.

A word on this clone: This receptor's antigen is unknown. Nothing much larger sits one base from this clone, and base qualities are not available.

Whole blood was collected in K2EDTA tubes by collaborating institutions according to the institutions' own protocols. For TCRbeta analysis, collaborator samples were shipped as frozen whole blood, as isolated PBMCs, or as DNA extracted from either sample type. The receptor was derived from a woman aged 80 or over with active or convalescent COVID-19. Sequenced input: peripheral blood. Recombination linked TRBV14 to TRBJ1-1; no D gene can be assigned with confidence. The CDR3 corresponds to CASSRLSWNTEAFF. The DNA sequence reads TGTGCCAGCAGTCGTCTATCCTGGAACACTGAAGCTTTCTTT.